The 4 T cell receptor beta chains reported below all come from one sample, sequenced in a study of control samples from healthy donors and cancer patients. The data were produced by immunoSEQ multiplex PCR, yet TCRdb's version contains in-frame clones alone and is incomplete. The repertoire holds under 70,000 clones, with about nine tenths as singletons. Material: PBMCs. These receptors all come from a man aged 60-69 years with head and neck cancer.

The J gene is TRBJ2-1, the V gene TRBV10-1, with 13 bases fitting TRBD2. The CDR3 is 18 residues long. Germline CDR1 WNHNN, CDR2 SYGVQD (reference sequence). V was clipped by 3 bases and J by 9 bases; unmatched bases: 14. The CDR3 here is CASSDFSGLAGNGGEQFF. The CDR3 nucleotides are TGCGCCAGCAGTGACTTTTCGGGACTAGCGGGGAATGGAGGTGAGCAGTTCTTC.

This clone was observed once. The J gene is TRBJ1-6, the V gene TRBV7-9, with D possibly matching TRBD1 (6 bases). Germline V gene sequence: CDR1 SEHNR, CDR2 FQNEAQ (reference sequence). V gave up 4 bases and J gave up 10 bases, with 17 bases separating them. This CDR3 spans 15 amino acids. In nucleotides, the CDR3 is TGTGCCAGCAGCTCCTCGGGGGGGGGCGGCTCACCCCTCCACTTT. Amino acids: CASSSSGGGGSPLHF.

This clone was picked up a small number of times. CDR3 loop: CASSSGQGPREQYF. DNA for the CDR3: TGTGCCAGCAGCTCCGGACAGGGCCCGAGGGAGCAGTACTTC. V and J are TRBV7-9 and TRBJ2-7, with 8 bases fitting TRBD1. V lost 4 bases to trimming and J lost 7 bases; unmatched junction nucleotides: 9. In germline, CDR1 is SEHNR, CDR2 FQNEAQ (reference sequence). CDR3 length equals 14 residues. The full variable domain, completed using reference TRBV7-9 and TRBJ2-7, is DTGVSQNPRHKITKRGQNVTFRCDPISEHNRLYWYRQTLGQGPEFLTYFQNEAQLEKSRLLSDRFSAERPKGSFSTLEIQRTEQGDSAMYLCASSSGQGPREQYFGPGTRLTVT.

This clone was found once. The chain couples TRBV19 to TRBJ1-4; D not resolved. Trimming removed 4 bases from V and 0 bases from J, with 6 bases in between. This CDR3 region has 14 residues. The germline V gene encodes CDR1 LNHDA and CDR2 SQIVND (reference sequence). CDR3 sequence (DNA): TGTGCCAGTAGTACGGGTGCAACTAATGAAAAACTGTTTTTT. It translates to CASSTGATNEKLFF.